Listed below are T cell receptor beta chains from one sample, sequenced in a study of cytomegalovirus exposure and HLA in healthy donors. Measured with immunoSEQ multiplex PCR; TCRdb has only the in-frame clones, and not every one. The sample gives more than 80,000 clones, roughly 70% of which show up once; roughly 3% is in the top ten. The source material was PBMCs. These receptors came from a male donor in good health and CMV-seropositive. Both conserved end residues are part of each CDR3. A D gene is named only where the DNA matches it firmly. The listing skips clone size in some rows; elsewhere it reads once, few, many or a size class.

length	D	J	size	V	DNA	CDR3
14	TRBD2	TRBJ2-7	.	TRBV28	TGTGCCAGCAGTCGGCCGGGACTAACCTACGAGCAGTACTTC	CASSRPGLTYEQYF
15	TRBD2	TRBJ2-7	.	TRBV19	TGTGCCAGTAGTCCCAGTTCTAGCGGGTTCTACGAGCAGTACTTC	CASSPSSSGFYEQYF
13	.	TRBJ2-3	few	TRBV19	TGTGCCAGCCTAGCAACTAGCACAGATACGCAGTATTTT	CASLATSTDTQYF
16	TRBD1	TRBJ2-1	.	TRBV27	TGTGCCAGCAGTCTCGACAGGGCTTGGACCTACAATGAGCAGTTCTTC	CASSLDRAWTYNEQFF
15	TRBD2	TRBJ2-7	.	TRBV4-1	TGCGCCAGCAGCTCAATAGCGGGAGGAGCGTACGAGCAGTACTTC	CASSSIAGGAYEQYF
15	.	TRBJ1-1	few	TRBV11-2	TGTGCCAGCAGCGCGGGGACGGGGAGGGGCACTGAAGCTTTCTTT	CASSAGTGRGTEAFF
15	.	TRBJ1-5	.	TRBV19	TGTGCCAGTAGTACCGGACGCCGGGAATATCAGCCCCAGCATTTT	CASSTGRREYQPQHF
14	.	TRBJ1-3	.	TRBV21-1	.	CASSKWGHGNTIYF
15	.	TRBJ1-5	.	TRBV5-6	TGTGCCAGCACAGTGTGGGGGCTTGGCAATCAGCCCCAGCATTTT	CASTVWGLGNQPQHF
16	TRBD2	TRBJ2-3	.	TRBV5-1	TGCGCCAGCAGCTCTAGACCAGCGGGGGGCTCAGATACGCAGTATTTT	CASSSRPAGGSDTQYF
11	.	TRBJ2-7	.	TRBV2	TGTGCCAGCAGCCTCGGGTACGAGCAGTACTTC	CASSLGYEQYF
15	TRBD2	TRBJ2-1	.	TRBV6-4	TGTGCCAGCAGGGGGACTAGCGGGAACTACAATGAGCAGTTCTTC	CASRGTSGNYNEQFF
17	TRBD2	TRBJ2-1	.	TRBV18	TGTGCCAGCTCACCACCGACTAGCGGGGGTCCCTACAATGAGCAGTTCTTC	CASSPPTSGGPYNEQFF
17	.	TRBJ1-1	.	TRBV7-3	TGTGCCAGCAGCCCAAGGGGGGGACCAGGGAGGAGCACTGAAGCTTTCTTT	CASSPRGGPGRSTEAFF
13	.	TRBJ2-5	.	TRBV7-9	TGTGCCAGCAGCTTAGTATCGCAAGAGACCCAGTACTTC	CASSLVSQETQYF
15	.	TRBJ1-2	.	TRBV6-1	TGTGCCAGCGCTGCGCCGAGGCAGGGAAGGTATGGCTACACCTTC	CASAAPRQGRYGYTF
13	TRBD1	TRBJ1-5	few	TRBV6-4	TGTGCCAGCAGCCCTGACAGGGGGCAGCCCCAGCATTTT	CASSPDRGQPQHF